Below are 5 T cell receptor beta chains sequenced from a single sample in a study of identical twins. TCRdb re-called the 5' RACE reads through MiXCR, storing one row per CDR3 protein. The sample contains about 240,000 distinct CDR3 sequences, 6.5% to 9% of which appear only once. This sample also appeared in a second study, on yellow fever vaccine responses in identical twins.

The sample taken for sequencing was CD8+ T cells sorted from blood. Receptors originate from a woman between 18 and 29 years old in good health.

About this clonotype itself: This may arise from a read error, as a much more abundant clone is one base away. The CDR3 DNA follows: TGCAGCGTTTCGGTTGTCGGCACAGATATGCAGTATTTT. It codes for CSVSVVGTDMQYF. The genes are TRBV29-1 and TRBJ2-3; D uncertain. Germline loops: CDR1 SQVTM, CDR2 ANQGSEA. The length of the CDR3 is 13 residues.

The table lists this clonotype with a few counts. The chain is built from TRBV3-1 and TRBJ2-3; either TRBD1 or TRBD2 may supply D (5 bases each). V shed 0 bases and J shed 1 base, with 8 bases lying between them. CDR1 LGHDT and CDR2 YNNKEL come from the germline V gene (reference sequence). There are 15 residues in the CDR3. CDR3 protein: CASSQDGTRTDTQYF. CDR3 DNA: TGTGCCAGCAGCCAAGACGGGACCCGCACAGATACGCAGTATTTT.

This clonotype was counted a few times. The rearrangement uses TRBV20-1 and TRBJ2-5; D is perhaps TRBD1 (5 bases). The V end lost 3 bases, the J end lost 5 bases, and 13 bases lay between the germline ends. The CDR3 has 13 amino acids. Germline V gives CDR1 DFQATT, CDR2 SNEGSKA (reference sequence). The CDR3 region has the DNA TGCAGTGCTAGTGATTTGGGGCCGGAGACCCAGTACTTC. Residues: CSASDLGPETQYF.

The chain carries TRBV7-9 and TRBJ1-1; the match to TRBD1 covers 10 bases. Trimming at V came to 5 bases and at J to 0 bases, leaving 6 bases not matched to a gene. The CDR3 runs 16 residues. Germline V gives CDR1 SEHNR, CDR2 FQNEAQ (reference sequence). CDR3 DNA sequence: TGTGCCAGCAGCCCGGCGGGGACAGGGGTGAACACTGAAGCTTTCTTT. Translated, it gives CASSPAGTGVNTEAFF.

This clonotype has a count of ten or more. This chain uses TRBV29-1 with TRBJ2-2; a weak D match, TRBD2 (6 bases). CDR1 is SQVTM and CDR2 is ANQGSEA in the germline V gene. This CDR3 has 14 residues. V was pared by 5 bases and J by 2 bases, with 12 bases between. CDR3 coding DNA: TGCAGCGTTTTTGGACTACCTAACACCGGGGAGCTGTTTTTT. This translates into CSVFGLPNTGELFF.